This entry lists 8 T cell receptor beta chains sequenced from one sample in a study of CD8 T cells in Susac syndrome. Roughly 0.45 to 1 ug RNA was reverse transcribed with random hexamers. Via MiXCR, TCRdb re-called the immunoSEQ multiplex PCR reads, giving one row per CDR3 protein. The profile covers about 290,000 distinct CDR3 sequences, with around 91% appearing a single time and 0.18% taken by the ten largest. The sequencing input was CD8+ T cells from PBMCs. The receptors originated from a human donor with multiple sclerosis.

This clonotype was found once. This sequence joins TRBV19 and TRBJ1-1, with no clear D. Germline assignment: CDR1 LNHDA and CDR2 SQIVND (reference sequence). The CDR3 contains 13 residues. V was trimmed by 10 bases and J by 1 base, leaving 13 bases between them. CDR3 loop: CATQSGGNTEAFF. For the CDR3, the DNA is TGTGCCACCCAATCGGGCGGGAACACTGAAGCTTTCTTT.

The chain joins TRBV7-9 to TRBJ2-7; D is undetermined. In germline, CDR1 is SEHNR, CDR2 FQNEAQ (reference sequence). The V gene lost 4 bases and the J gene lost 5 bases, with 6 bases spanning the gap. The CDR3 totals 11 residues. CDR3 DNA: TGTGCCAGCAGCTCCTCAGACGAGCAGTACTTC. This gives the protein CASSSSDEQYF.

The V and J genes are TRBV5-1 and TRBJ1-5; TRBD1 might be the D (6 bases). The CDR3 is 15 amino acids. The V gene lost 4 bases and the J gene lost 2 bases, with 13 bases spanning the gap. Per the germline V gene, CDR1 is SGHRS and CDR2 is YFSETQ. The CDR3 spells CASSMTTGGNQPQHF. The CDR3 nucleotides are TGCGCCAGCAGCATGACGACAGGCGGCAATCAGCCCCAGCATTTT.

The V gene is TRBV5-4, the J gene TRBJ2-5, with TRBD2 matching 9 bases. The CDR3 contains 16 residues. The J segment lost 2 bases and the V segment lost 0 bases, leaving 5 bases of the junction unmatched. The germline V gene encodes CDR1 SGHNT and CDR2 YYREEE (reference sequence). CDR3 in amino acids: CASSLGRAGGQETQYF. In DNA form, the CDR3 reads TGTGCCAGCAGCTTGGGTCGGGCGGGAGGGCAAGAGACCCAGTACTTC.

The chain joins TRBV19 to TRBJ2-1; D gene uncertain. The ends were cut back, 4 bases at V and 3 bases at J, with 7 bases in the middle. CDR3 length: 13 residues. The V gene's germline CDR1 is LNHDA and CDR2 SQIVND (reference sequence). The CDR3 is CASSSTDYNEQFF. The CDR3 region has the DNA TGTGCCAGTAGTAGCACAGACTACAATGAGCAGTTCTTC.

CDR3 sequence (DNA): TGTGCCAGCAACCCGGACCTAGCGGGGACGAACACCGGGGAGCTGTTTTTT. As protein: CASNPDLAGTNTGELFF. The chain joins TRBV11-2 to TRBJ2-2; 9 bases agree with TRBD2. In germline, CDR1 is SGHAT, CDR2 FQNNGV. The V and J ends lost 7 bases and 0 bases, in that order; junction bases with no gene match: 9. The CDR3 has 17 amino acids.

J is TRBJ2-1 and V is TRBV4-3; no definite D call. The germline V gene encodes CDR1 LGHNA and CDR2 YSLEER. V was clipped by 4 bases and J by 1 base, with 11 bases between them. The CDR3 contains 15 residues. CDR3 bases: TGCGCCAGCAGCCTTGTGATCGAATCCTACAATGAGCAGTTCTTC. This sequence encodes CASSLVIESYNEQFF.

V is TRBV20-1 and J is TRBJ2-5; D remains ambiguous. The germline CDR1 and CDR2 sequences are DFQATT and SNEGSKA (reference sequence). V was clipped by 5 bases and J by 0 bases, with 19 bases between them. This CDR3 contains 16 residues. DNA for the CDR3: TGCAGTGCTCGCCGCCTAGGGAATTCGGACCAAGAGACCCAGTACTTC. This gives the protein CSARRLGNSDQETQYF.